Below, 4 T cell receptor beta chains from the same sample are listed, as sequenced in a study of beta chain features in type 1 diabetes. Study-wide findings and caveats: When Type 1 diabetes patients were examined, their TCRB CDR3s proved moderately but significantly shorter in all four CD4+ subsets.

Expressed TCRB transcripts were sequenced after all isolated RNA was converted to cDNA. The method was immunoSEQ multiplex PCR; TCRdb's version includes in-frame clones alone and lacks a portion of them. The sample has over 200,000 clones; under 13% are singletons. These TCRs' antigens remain unknown. The sequenced sample was naive CD4+ T cells from blood. Receptors originate from a man aged 25-45 years with type 1 diabetes.

This chain uses TRBV7-8 with TRBJ1-2; D is undetermined. This CDR3 has 12 amino acids. The germline V gene has CDR1 SGHVS and CDR2 FQNEAQ. Trimming shortened V by 1 base and J by 8 bases, and 8 bases separated the two germline ends. The DNA of the CDR3 is TGTGCCAGCAGCTTAGTTGGAGCGGGCTACACCTTC. This encodes CASSLVGAGYTF.

The chain has TRBV6-1 and TRBJ2-7; 7 bases fit TRBD1. The CDR3 covers 15 residues. Germline V gene sequence: CDR1 MNHNS, CDR2 SASEGT. The V and J ends lost 5 bases and 4 bases, in that order; junction bases with no gene match: 11. CDR3 loop: CASSPLSTGRYEQYF. Here the CDR3 DNA reads TGTGCCAGCAGTCCTCTCTCGACAGGGCGGTACGAGCAGTACTTC.

The V and J genes are TRBV6-1 and TRBJ2-3; D is undetermined. There are 13 residues in the CDR3. Germline V gene data show CDR1 as MNHNS and CDR2 as SASEGT. The V gene lost 5 bases and the J gene lost 5 bases, with 11 bases spanning the gap. The CDR3 loop is CASSPPRKDTQYF. CDR3 coding DNA: TGTGCCAGCAGTCCCCCGAGAAAAGATACGCAGTATTTT.

This clone was observed a handful of times. This rearrangement joins TRBV9 to TRBJ2-1; 9 bases align to TRBD2. V lost 0 bases, J lost 16 bases, and 8 bases stayed unmatched. This CDR3 comprises 13 residues. Germline-derived CDR1 and CDR2 are SGDLS and YYNGEE. For the CDR3, the DNA is TGTGCCAGCAGCGTAGCTCGCGGGGGGGCTACCTTCTTC. It translates to CASSVARGGATFF.